This T cell receptor beta chain was retrieved from a study of blood T cell repertoires in COVID-19. Authors' analysis steps: Reference gene primer amplification gave estimated nucleated cell counts. Using immunoSEQ multiplex PCR, the repertoire was profiled, and TCRdb retains in-frame clones only, with some absent. D and trimming were read from the DNA, whereas the V and J calls and clone size are those reported in that table. The sample shows roughly 110,000 clones, about 80% of them seen only once. This clone was counted once. The V end lost 0 bases, the J end lost 10 bases, and 10 bases lay between the germline ends. Germline V lookup: CDR1 MNHEY, CDR2 SVGEGT. The CDR3 spans 13 residues.

The chain couples TRBV6-2 or TRBV6-3 to TRBJ2-1; perhaps TRBD1 as D (5 bases). Sample: peripheral blood. The TCR was taken from a man aged 65-85 years with acute or convalescent COVID-19. CDR3 protein: CASSYSMGLEQFF. The CDR3 DNA follows: TGTGCCAGCAGTTACTCGATGGGGCTAGAGCAGTTCTTC.